These 21 T cell receptor beta chains originate from one sample sequenced in a study of shared T cell receptors in the human thymus (dated by TCRdb to the early 2020s). The library relied on the immunoSEQ multiplex PCR assay. TCRdb retrieved this table from immuneACCESS and kept in-frame rearrangements only. Not all clones are present; in checked studies, unresolved V genes account for under half, and no reason is known for the remainder. The sample table holds some 700,000 clones, of which 70% to 90% were seen once. The top ten hold approximately 0.01% of the sample. This sample was shared with a second study, whose subject was human thymus T cells.

The sequencing input was thymocytes. The receptors come from a girl under three years old with a congenital heart defect. Donor details come from another sample of the same person, matched by shared clones.

This clone occurred once. V and J are TRBV27 and TRBJ1-2, with a tentative D call TRBD1 (6 bases). V lost 0 bases and J 3 bases, leaving 17 bases between the germline ends. Germline CDR1 is MNHEY and CDR2 is SMNVEV (reference sequence). The CDR3 spans 17 residues. In DNA form, the CDR3 reads TGTGCCAGCAGTTTATCTTACATACAGGGAGCGGACTATGGCTACACCTTC. It translates to CASSLSYIQGADYGYTF.

The V gene is TRBV10-2, the J gene TRBJ1-2, with 8 bases that match TRBD1. This CDR3 has 15 amino acids. In germline, CDR1 is WSHSY, CDR2 SAAADI. V dropped 10 bases and J dropped 4; count of bases not matched to a gene: 14. This CDR3 is CATSLAGTGPYGYTF. The CDR3 nucleotides read TGCGCCACTTCGCTGGCCGGGACAGGCCCCTATGGCTACACCTTC.

This chain connects TRBV29-1 to TRBJ1-2, with a tentative D call TRBD1 (5 bases). The V gene's germline CDR1 is SQVTM and CDR2 ANQGSEA. V was cut by 6 bases and J by 2 bases, with 19 bases left in between. The CDR3 has 15 amino acids. The CDR3 reads CSVGGGAEENYGYTF. For the CDR3, the DNA is TGCAGCGTGGGAGGAGGGGCAGAAGAGAACTATGGCTACACCTTC. The full variable domain, in which reference TRBV29-1 and TRBJ1-2 provide the parts outside the CDR3, is SAVISQKPSRDICQRGTSLTIQCQVDSQVTMMFWYRQQPGQSLTLIATANQGSEATYESGFVIDKFPISRPNLTFSTLTVSNMSPEDSSIYLCSVGGGAEENYGYTFGSGTRLTVV.

The J gene is TRBJ2-7, the V gene TRBV4-3, with 8 bases aligning to TRBD1. The germline V gene encodes CDR1 LGHNA and CDR2 YSLEER. V lost 4 bases and J lost 2; bases outside the gene matches: 10. The CDR3 spans 16 residues. In DNA, the CDR3 is TGCGCCAGCAGCCTTCAGACAGGGGCCGAGACCTACGAGCAGTACTTC. The encoded protein is CASSLQTGAETYEQYF.

The chain uses TRBV10-1 and TRBJ2-5; the match to TRBD2 covers 8 bases. Germline values: CDR1 WNHNN, CDR2 SYGVQD (reference sequence). With V trimmed by 7 bases and J by 4 bases, 11 bases remained unmatched. The CDR3 extends over 15 amino acids. CDR3 bases: TGCGCCAGCAATTTGACCGGGGGGGAGGTAGAGACCCAGTACTTC. It is translated as CASNLTGGEVETQYF.

This chain links TRBV13 with TRBJ1-4, with 12 bases lining up with TRBD1. The germline CDR1 and CDR2 sequences are PRHDT and FYEKMQ (reference sequence). The CDR3 is 17 residues long. With 6 bases clipped from V and 5 bases from J, the junction kept 10 bases outside the gene matches. The CDR3 protein is CASSPRDRGRVNEKLFF. The CDR3 nucleotides read TGTGCCAGCAGTCCCCGGGACAGGGGGCGCGTAAATGAAAAACTGTTTTTT.

CDR3 bases: TGTGCCAGCAGCGGGGACAGGCGCACAGATACGCAGTATTTT. This encodes CASSGDRRTDTQYF. This chain uses TRBV6-1 with TRBJ2-3; 8 bases fit TRBD1. J lost 1 base, V lost 6 bases, and 3 bases had no gene match. Germline assignment: CDR1 MNHNS and CDR2 SASEGT. The CDR3 contains 14 residues.

This rearrangement joins TRBV5-1 to TRBJ1-1; unclear D gene. Trimming took off 5 bases at V and 7 bases at J, with 12 bases between the two ends. The CDR3 length is 12 residues. Germline CDR1 reads SGHRS; CDR2 reads YFSETQ. The CDR3 reads CASRETEGEAFF. In DNA, the CDR3 is TGCGCCAGCAGAGAGACCGAGGGTGAAGCTTTCTTT.

In this sample, this clone turned up a few times. The chain carries TRBV12-5 and TRBJ1-1, with 7 bases aligning to TRBD1. The CDR3 runs to 19 residues. V lost 2 bases, J lost 0 bases, and 15 bases stayed unmatched. Germline assignment: CDR1 LGHNT and CDR2 FRNRAP. CDR3 region: CASGLKRLGGWDMNTEAFF. The CDR3 bases are TGTGCTAGTGGTTTGAAACGTTTAGGGGGCTGGGATATGAACACTGAAGCTTTCTTT.

In nucleotides, the CDR3 is TGCGCCAGCAGCCAAGTGCCGGGGGAATACGAGCAGTACTTC. It translates to CASSQVPGEYEQYF. This rearrangement joins TRBV4-1 to TRBJ2-7, with D possibly matching TRBD2 (6 bases). The germline CDR1 and CDR2 sequences are MGHRA and YSYEKL. CDR3 length: 14 residues. Between the trimmed V and J ends, which lost 1 base and 4 bases, there was a span of 11 bases.

The chain uses TRBV6-5 and TRBJ1-5; the D is unclear. V lost 8 bases and J lost 5, with 7 bases in between. The germline V gene encodes CDR1 MNHEY and CDR2 SVGAGI. CDR3 size: 11 residues. The CDR3, as DNA: TGTGCCAGCGGGCGCCATCAGCCCCAGCATTTT. The encoded protein is CASGRHQPQHF.

The gene calls are TRBV9 and TRBJ2-2; D may be TRBD1 (5 bases). Trimming pared 0 bases from V and 2 bases from J, leaving 11 bases between. This CDR3 has 16 residues. Germline V gene lookup returns CDR1 SGDLS and CDR2 YYNGEE. The CDR3 loop is CASSVEGRANTGELFF. The CDR3 nucleotides are TGTGCCAGCAGCGTAGAGGGCAGGGCAAACACCGGGGAGCTGTTTTTT.

The chain joins TRBV19 to TRBJ2-2; perhaps TRBD1 as D (5 bases). The V end was cut by 5 bases, the J end by 6 bases, with 10 bases between. Germline CDR1 and CDR2: LNHDA and SQIVND (reference sequence). The CDR3 loop spans 13 amino acids. The CDR3 here is CASSPPGPGELFF. CDR3 nucleotides: TGTGCCAGTAGTCCTCCAGGGCCCGGGGAGCTGTTTTTT.

This chain joins TRBV6-5 and TRBJ1-1; D may be TRBD1 (6 bases). CDR3 size: 16 residues. Germline lookup yields CDR1 MNHEY and CDR2 SVGAGI. The ends were cut back, 0 bases at V and 5 bases at J, with 16 bases in the middle. CDR3 bases: TGTGCCAGCAGTTACTCCGACTTTCCGGGACATACTGAAGCTTTCTTT. Translation gives CASSYSDFPGHTEAFF.

The chain joins TRBV19 to TRBJ1-5; tentatively, D is TRBD1 (5 bases). Trimming cost V 9 bases and J 5 bases, with 23 bases left between them. CDR1 LNHDA and CDR2 SQIVND come from the germline V gene (reference sequence). The CDR3 covers 16 residues. CDR3 nucleotides: TGTGCCAGCTACCCCGGAACGTGGGGCAGGGATCAGCCCCAGCATTTT. Its protein product is CASYPGTWGRDQPQHF.

The CDR3 nucleotides are TGTGCCAGCAGCGTACAGGACAGGAGGTCCGGGGAGCTGTTTTTT. Translated, it gives CASSVQDRRSGELFF. This chain joins TRBV9 and TRBJ2-2, with TRBD1 matching over 7 bases. With 1 base clipped from V and 6 bases from J, the junction kept 6 bases outside the gene matches. Germline CDR1 is SGDLS and CDR2 is YYNGEE. CDR3 length: 15 amino acids.

The J gene is TRBJ2-7, the V gene TRBV15, with unresolved D. There are 16 residues in the CDR3. CDR1 is LNHNV and CDR2 is YYDKDF in the germline V gene (reference sequence). Trimming took off 0 bases at V and 5 bases at J, with 17 bases between the two ends. The CDR3 loop is CATSREFPVLVDEQYF. The CDR3 nucleotides are TGTGCCACCAGCAGAGAGTTCCCGGTTCTTGTGGACGAGCAGTACTTC.

The rearrangement links TRBV30 to TRBJ1-1, with 10 nucleotides matching TRBD1. Germline V gene data show CDR1 as GTSNPN and CDR2 as SVGIG (reference sequence). There are 20 residues in the CDR3. V lost 4 bases and J lost 0; bases outside the gene matches: 20. The CDR3: CAWTPTVWDRGVGVNTEAFF. In DNA, the CDR3 is TGTGCCTGGACCCCGACGGTTTGGGACAGGGGAGTAGGGGTGAACACTGAAGCTTTCTTT.

This clone was seen only a few times. The CDR3 region is CASSYRRGCEQYF. CDR3 in DNA: TGTGCCAGCAGTTACCGAAGGGGCTGTGAGCAGTACTTC. The V call is TRBV6-5, the J call TRBJ2-7; possibly TRBD1 for D (5 bases). Per germline, CDR1 MNHEY and CDR2 SVGAGI. Trimming shortened V by 2 bases and J by 7 bases, and 12 bases separated the two germline ends. This CDR3 contains 13 residues.

A single count supports this clone. This rearrangement joins TRBV6-1 to TRBJ2-7, with no clear D. V gave up 0 bases and J gave up 6 bases, with 18 bases separating them. CDR3 length equals 16 residues. Germline CDR1 reads MNHNS; CDR2 reads SASEGT. The CDR3 spells CASSEAYPPYFVEQYF. The CDR3 DNA reads TGTGCCAGCAGTGAAGCTTACCCCCCCTATTTTGTCGAGCAGTACTTC.

The V call is TRBV9, the J call TRBJ1-2; 7 positions match TRBD1. In germline, CDR1 is SGDLS, CDR2 YYNGEE. The trim removed 3 bases at V and 4 bases at J, leaving 9 bases unmatched. The CDR3 covers 15 residues. As DNA, the CDR3 is TGTGCCAGCAGCGACCAACCGGGACAGAGCTATGGCTACACCTTC. Translating gives CASSDQPGQSYGYTF.